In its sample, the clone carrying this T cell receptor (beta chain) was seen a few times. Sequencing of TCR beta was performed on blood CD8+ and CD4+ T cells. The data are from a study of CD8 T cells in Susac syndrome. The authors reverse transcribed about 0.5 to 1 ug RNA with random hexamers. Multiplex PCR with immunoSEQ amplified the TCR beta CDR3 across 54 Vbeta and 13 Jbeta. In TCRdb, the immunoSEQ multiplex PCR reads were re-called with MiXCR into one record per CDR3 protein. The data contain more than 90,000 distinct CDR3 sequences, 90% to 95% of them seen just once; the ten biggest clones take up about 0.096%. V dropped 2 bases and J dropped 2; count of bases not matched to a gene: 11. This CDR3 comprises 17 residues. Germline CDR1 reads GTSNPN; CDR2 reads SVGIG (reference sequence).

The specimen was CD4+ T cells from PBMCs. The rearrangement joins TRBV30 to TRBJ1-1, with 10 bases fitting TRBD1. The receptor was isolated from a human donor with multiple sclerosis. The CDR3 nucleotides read TGTGCCTGGAGTAGGACAGGGGGTCCAACGGATAACACTGAAGCTTTCTTT. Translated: CAWSRTGGPTDNTEAFF.